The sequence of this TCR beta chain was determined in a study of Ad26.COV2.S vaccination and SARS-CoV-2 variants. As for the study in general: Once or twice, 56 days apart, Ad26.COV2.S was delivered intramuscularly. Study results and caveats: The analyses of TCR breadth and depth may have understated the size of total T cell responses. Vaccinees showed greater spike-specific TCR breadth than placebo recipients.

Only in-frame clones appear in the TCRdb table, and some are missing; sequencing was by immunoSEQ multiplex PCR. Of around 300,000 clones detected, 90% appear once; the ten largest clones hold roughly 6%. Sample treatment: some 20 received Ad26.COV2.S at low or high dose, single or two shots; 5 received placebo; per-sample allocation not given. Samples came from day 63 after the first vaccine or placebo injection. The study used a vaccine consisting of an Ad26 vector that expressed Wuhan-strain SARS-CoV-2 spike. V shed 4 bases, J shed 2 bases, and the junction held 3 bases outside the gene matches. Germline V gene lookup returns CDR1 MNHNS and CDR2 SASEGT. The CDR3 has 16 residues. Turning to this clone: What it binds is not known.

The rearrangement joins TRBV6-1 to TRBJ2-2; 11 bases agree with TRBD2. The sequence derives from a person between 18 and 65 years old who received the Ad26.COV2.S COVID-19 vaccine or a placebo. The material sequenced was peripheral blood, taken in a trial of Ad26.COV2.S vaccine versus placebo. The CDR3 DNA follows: TGTGCCAGCAGTGGAGGGACTAGCGGTAACACCGGGGAGCTGTTTTTT. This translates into CASSGGTSGNTGELFF.